The sequence of this T cell receptor (beta chain) was determined in a study of low-dose radiotherapy and immunotherapy resistance in tumors. Across the whole study: Each fraction given to Cohort 2 every two weeks delivered 1 Gy, and the total reached 13 Gy over 26 weeks. Daily oral aspirin at 300 mg began on cycle 1 day 1 and lasted four cycles.

cDNA synthesis used a TRAV/TRBV-specific primer set for both chains. With a V-primer adapter and a constant-region primer, TCRs were amplified for roughly 20 PCR cycles. Isolated mRNA was amplified by in vitro transcription. TCRdb re-called the reads with MiXCR, one entry per CDR3 protein. The sample lists about 82,000 distinct CDR3 sequences, around 18% occurring once. Time point here: before trial treatment. In its sample, this clonotype was seen many times. This CDR3 contains 15 residues. V gave up 6 bases and J gave up 4 bases; unmatched junction bases: 5. Germline V gene sequence: CDR1 MDHEN, CDR2 SYDVKM.

The sequencing here drew on PBMCs, taken before treatment. The clonotype was recovered from a male donor with prostate cancer. J is TRBJ2-6 and V is TRBV28, with 8 positions matching TRBD1. CDR3 loop: CASSSRGLGANVLTF. The CDR3 nucleotides are TGTGCCAGCAGCTCCAGGGGGCTCGGGGCCAACGTCCTGACTTTC.